The source of this T cell receptor beta chain is a study of blood T cell repertoires in COVID-19. V gave up 6 bases and J gave up 7 bases; unmatched junction bases: 12. CDR1 is PRHDT and CDR2 is FYEKMQ in the germline V gene (reference sequence). The CDR3 runs to 15 residues. Sequenced by immunoSEQ multiplex PCR; TCRdb stores in-frame clones only, minus some. The sample records around 220,000 clones, around 84% being singletons. The sequenced sample was PBMCs or T cells enriched from blood (not recorded which). The chain has TRBV13 and TRBJ2-1, with 7 bases matching TRBD2. This TCR came from a woman aged 35 to 49 with acute COVID-19. The CDR3 protein is CASSQGGGASNEQFF. Here the CDR3 DNA reads TGTGCCAGCAGTCAGGGCGGGGGTGCCTCGAATGAGCAGTTCTTC. The entire variable domain, with the rest obtained from reference TRBV13 and TRBJ2-1, is as follows: AAGVIQSPRHLIKEKRETATLKCYPIPRHDTVYWYQQGPGQDPQFLISFYEKMQSDKGSIPDRFSAQQFSDYHSELNMSSLELGDSALYFCASSQGGGASNEQFFGPGTRLTVL.